The source of this T cell receptor (beta chain) is a study of blood T cell repertoires in COVID-19. Measured with immunoSEQ multiplex PCR; TCRdb has only the in-frame clones, and not every one. Of around 300,000 clones in the sample, 80% to 90% were seen once. This CDR3 has 15 amino acids. CDR1 is SGHVS, CDR2 FQNEAQ, per germline. Trimming cost V 4 bases and J 6 bases, with 19 bases left between them. What was sequenced was peripheral blood. The receptor comes from a woman between 45 and 60 years old with COVID-19, enrolled during active disease. This chain links TRBV7-8 with TRBJ2-7, with D possibly being TRBD1 (6 bases). CDR3 nucleotide sequence: TGTGCCAGCAGCTCCACCGGTACAGGGTCCGGCGAGCAGTACTTC. Encoded protein: CASSSTGTGSGEQYF.